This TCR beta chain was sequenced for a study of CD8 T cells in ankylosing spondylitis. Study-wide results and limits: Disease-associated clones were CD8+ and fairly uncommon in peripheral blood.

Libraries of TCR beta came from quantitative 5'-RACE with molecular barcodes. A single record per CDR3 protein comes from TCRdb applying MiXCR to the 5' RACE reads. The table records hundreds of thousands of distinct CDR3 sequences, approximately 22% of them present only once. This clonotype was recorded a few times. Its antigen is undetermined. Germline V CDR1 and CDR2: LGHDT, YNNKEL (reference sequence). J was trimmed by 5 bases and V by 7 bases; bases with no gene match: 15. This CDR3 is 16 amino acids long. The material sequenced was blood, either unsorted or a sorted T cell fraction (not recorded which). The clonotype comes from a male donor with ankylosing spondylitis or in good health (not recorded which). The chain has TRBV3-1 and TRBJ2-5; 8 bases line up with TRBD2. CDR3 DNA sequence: TGTGCCAGCAAATTGGTCCCCGGGGGGGCTTTGGAGACCCAGTACTTC. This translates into CASKLVPGGALETQYF.